One T cell receptor beta chain is described in this entry. Antigen: not known. The CDR3 is made up of 15 amino acids. V shed 1 base and J 4 bases; nucleotides not matched to a gene: 3. CDR1 GTSNPN and CDR2 SVGIG come from the germline V gene (reference sequence). The sample originates from a study of cytomegalovirus exposure and HLA in healthy donors. Findings of the study overall: Reported findings show TCR beta sequences accurately forecast HLA-A and HLA-B alleles in most subjects.

Amplification used 60 Vbeta primers and 13 Jbeta primers. The protocol was immunoSEQ multiplex PCR, while the TCRdb copy is restricted to in-frame clones and leaves out a portion. The repertoire consists of some 200,000 clones, with around four fifths occurring once and the leading ten covering 6.5%. The sample comprised PBMCs. This receptor was identified in a woman in her fifties or sixties in good health and CMV-seropositive. This chain links TRBV30 with TRBJ1-6; the match to TRBD1 covers 8 bases. The CDR3 loop reads CAWSARTGYNSPLHF. CDR3 nucleotide sequence: TGTGCCTGGAGTGCCAGGACAGGGTATAATTCACCCCTCCACTTT.